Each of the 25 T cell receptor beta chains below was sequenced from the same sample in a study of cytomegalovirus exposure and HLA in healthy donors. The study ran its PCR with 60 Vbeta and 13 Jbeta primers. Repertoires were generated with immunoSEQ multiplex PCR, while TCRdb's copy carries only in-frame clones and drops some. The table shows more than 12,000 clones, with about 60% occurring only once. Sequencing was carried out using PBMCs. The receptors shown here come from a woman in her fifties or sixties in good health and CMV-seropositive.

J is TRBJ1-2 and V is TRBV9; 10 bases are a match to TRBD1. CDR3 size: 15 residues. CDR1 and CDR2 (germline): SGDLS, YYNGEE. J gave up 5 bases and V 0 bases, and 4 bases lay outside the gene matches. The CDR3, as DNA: TGTGCCAGCAGCGTAGCTTGGGACAGGGGATATGGCTACACCTTC. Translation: CASSVAWDRGYGYTF.

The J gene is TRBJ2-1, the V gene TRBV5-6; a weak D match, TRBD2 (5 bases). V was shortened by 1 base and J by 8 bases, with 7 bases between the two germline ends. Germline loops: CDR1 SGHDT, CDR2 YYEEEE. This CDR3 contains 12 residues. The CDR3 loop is CASSLTRYEQFF. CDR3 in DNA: TGTGCCAGCAGCTTGACTAGATATGAGCAGTTCTTC.

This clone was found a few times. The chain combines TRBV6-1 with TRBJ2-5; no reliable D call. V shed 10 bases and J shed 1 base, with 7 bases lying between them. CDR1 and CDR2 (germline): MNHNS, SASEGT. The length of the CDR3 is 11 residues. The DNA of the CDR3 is TGTGCCACCGACACCCAAGAGACCCAGTACTTC. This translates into CATDTQETQYF.

This CDR3 is CASSYSRGGYTF. The CDR3 DNA reads TGTGCCAGCAGTTACTCGCGAGGTGGCTACACCTTC. The chain has TRBV6-5 and TRBJ1-2; D call uncertain. Trimming shortened V by 0 bases and J by 7 bases, and 6 bases separated the two germline ends. The CDR3 has 12 amino acids. Germline V gives CDR1 MNHEY, CDR2 SVGAGI.

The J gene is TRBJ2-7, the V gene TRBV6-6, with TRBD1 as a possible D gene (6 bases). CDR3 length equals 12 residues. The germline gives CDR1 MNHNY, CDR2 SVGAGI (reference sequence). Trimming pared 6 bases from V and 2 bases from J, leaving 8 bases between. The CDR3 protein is CASSQGPYEQYF. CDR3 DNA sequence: TGTGCCAGCAGCCAGGGGCCCTACGAGCAGTACTTC.

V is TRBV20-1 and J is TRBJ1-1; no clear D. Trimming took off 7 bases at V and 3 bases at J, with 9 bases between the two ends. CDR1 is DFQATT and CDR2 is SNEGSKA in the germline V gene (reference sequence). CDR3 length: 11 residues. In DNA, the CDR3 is TGCAGTGGGAGTTTCGACACTGAAGCTTTCTTT. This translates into CSGSFDTEAFF.

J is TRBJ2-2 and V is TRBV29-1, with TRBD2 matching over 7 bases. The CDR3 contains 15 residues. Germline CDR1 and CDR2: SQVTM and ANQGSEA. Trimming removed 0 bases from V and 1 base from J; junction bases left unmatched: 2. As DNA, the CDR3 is TGCAGCGTTGAAGATGCTAGCGGGAACACCGGGGAGCTGTTTTTT. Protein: CSVEDASGNTGELFF.

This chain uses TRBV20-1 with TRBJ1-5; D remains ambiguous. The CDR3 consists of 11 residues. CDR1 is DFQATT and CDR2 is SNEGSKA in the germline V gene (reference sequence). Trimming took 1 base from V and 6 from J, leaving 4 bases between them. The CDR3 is CSARVSQPQHF. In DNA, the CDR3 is TGCAGTGCTAGAGTGAGTCAGCCCCAGCATTTT.

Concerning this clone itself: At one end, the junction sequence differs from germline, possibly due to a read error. The CDR3 reads CASSQTGSDTQYF. CDR3 nucleotide sequence: TGTGCTAGCAGCCAGACAGGTTCGGATACGCAGTATTTT. The chain combines TRBV7-7 with TRBJ2-3; tentatively, D is TRBD1 (6 bases). The CDR3 consists of 13 residues. Germline V gives CDR1 SSHAT, CDR2 FNYEAQ (reference sequence).

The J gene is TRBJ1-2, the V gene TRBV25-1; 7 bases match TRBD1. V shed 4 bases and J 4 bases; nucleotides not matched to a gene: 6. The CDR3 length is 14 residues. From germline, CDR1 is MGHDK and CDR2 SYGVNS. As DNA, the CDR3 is TGTGCCAGCAGTGTTAACGGGACAGCCTATGGCTACACCTTC. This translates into CASSVNGTAYGYTF.

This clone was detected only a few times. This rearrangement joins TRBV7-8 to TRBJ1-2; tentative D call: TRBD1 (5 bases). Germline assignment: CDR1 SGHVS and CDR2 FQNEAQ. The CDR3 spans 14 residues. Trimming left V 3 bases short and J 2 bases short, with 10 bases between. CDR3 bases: TGTGCCAGCAGCTTTGCCAGGGCGAACTATGGCTACACCTTC. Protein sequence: CASSFARANYGYTF. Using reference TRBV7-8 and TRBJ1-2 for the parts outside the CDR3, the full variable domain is GAGVSQSPRYKVAKRGQDVALRCDPISGHVSLFWYQQALGQGPEFLTYFQNEAQLDKSGLPSDRFFAERPEGSVSTLKIQRTQQEDSAVYLCASSFARANYGYTFGSGTRLTVV.

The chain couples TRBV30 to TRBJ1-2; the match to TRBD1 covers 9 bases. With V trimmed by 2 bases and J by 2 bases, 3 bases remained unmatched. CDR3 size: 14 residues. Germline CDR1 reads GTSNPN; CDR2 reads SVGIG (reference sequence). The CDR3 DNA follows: TGTGCCTGGAGTAAGACAGGGGGGAACTATGGCTACACCTTC. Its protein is CAWSKTGGNYGYTF.

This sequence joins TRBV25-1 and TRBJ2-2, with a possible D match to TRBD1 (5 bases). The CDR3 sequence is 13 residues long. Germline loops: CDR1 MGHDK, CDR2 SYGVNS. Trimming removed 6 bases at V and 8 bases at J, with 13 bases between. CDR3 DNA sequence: TGTGCCAGCAGGGAACCTAGACAGGGGGAGCTGTTTTTT. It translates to CASREPRQGELFF.

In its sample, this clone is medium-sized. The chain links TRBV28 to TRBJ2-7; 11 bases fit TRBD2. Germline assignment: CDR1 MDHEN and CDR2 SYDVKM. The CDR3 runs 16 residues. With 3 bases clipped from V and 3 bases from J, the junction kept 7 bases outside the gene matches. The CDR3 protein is CASSLELAGADYEQYF. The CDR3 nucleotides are TGTGCCAGCAGTTTGGAACTAGCGGGAGCAGACTACGAGCAGTACTTC.

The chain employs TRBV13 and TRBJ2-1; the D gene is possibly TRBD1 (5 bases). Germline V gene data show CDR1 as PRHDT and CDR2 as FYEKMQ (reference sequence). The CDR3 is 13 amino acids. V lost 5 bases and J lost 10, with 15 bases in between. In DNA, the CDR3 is TGTGCCAGCAGCCAGTTCCATGGGGCAGAGCAGTTCTTC. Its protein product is CASSQFHGAEQFF.

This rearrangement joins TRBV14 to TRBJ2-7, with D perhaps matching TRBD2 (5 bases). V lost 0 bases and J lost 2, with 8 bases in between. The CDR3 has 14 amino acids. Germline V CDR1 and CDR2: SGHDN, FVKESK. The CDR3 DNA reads TGTGCCAGCAGCCAAGAGAGCGGTCCCTACGAGCAGTACTTC. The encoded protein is CASSQESGPYEQYF.

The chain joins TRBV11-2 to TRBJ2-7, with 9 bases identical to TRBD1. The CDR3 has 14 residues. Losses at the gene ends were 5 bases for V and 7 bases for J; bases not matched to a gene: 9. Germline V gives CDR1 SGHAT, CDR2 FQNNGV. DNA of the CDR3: TGTGCCAGCAGCCCACGGACAGGGGTGAGGGAGCAGTACTTC. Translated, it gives CASSPRTGVREQYF.

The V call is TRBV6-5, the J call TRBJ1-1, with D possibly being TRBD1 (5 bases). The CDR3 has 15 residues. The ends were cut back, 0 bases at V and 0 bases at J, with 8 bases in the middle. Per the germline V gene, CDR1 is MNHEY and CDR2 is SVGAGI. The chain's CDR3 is CASSYSDNLNTEAFF. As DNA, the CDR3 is TGTGCCAGCAGTTACTCGGACAACTTGAACACTGAAGCTTTCTTT.

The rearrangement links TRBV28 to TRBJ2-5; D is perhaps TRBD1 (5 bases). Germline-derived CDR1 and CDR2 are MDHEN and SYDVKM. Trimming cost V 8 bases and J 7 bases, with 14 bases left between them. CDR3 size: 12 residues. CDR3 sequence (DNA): TGTGCCAGCGACGAGAGAAGGGGGACCCAGTACTTC. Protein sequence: CASDERRGTQYF.

CDR3 in amino acids: CAWSRGTGLRTGNTIYF. In DNA, the CDR3 is TGTGCCTGGAGCCGAGGGACAGGGCTTAGGACTGGAAACACCATATATTTT. The rearrangement links TRBV30 to TRBJ1-3; 9 bases are a match to TRBD1. V lost 3 bases, J lost 2 bases, and 11 bases stayed unmatched. Germline CDR1 GTSNPN, CDR2 SVGIG (reference sequence). CDR3 size: 17 residues.

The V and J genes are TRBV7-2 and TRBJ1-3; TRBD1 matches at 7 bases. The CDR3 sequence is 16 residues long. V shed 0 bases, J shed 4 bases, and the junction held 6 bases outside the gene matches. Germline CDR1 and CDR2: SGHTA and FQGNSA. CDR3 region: CASSLARQGRGNTIYF. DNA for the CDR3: TGTGCCAGCAGCTTAGCGCGACAGGGTAGAGGAAACACCATATATTTT.

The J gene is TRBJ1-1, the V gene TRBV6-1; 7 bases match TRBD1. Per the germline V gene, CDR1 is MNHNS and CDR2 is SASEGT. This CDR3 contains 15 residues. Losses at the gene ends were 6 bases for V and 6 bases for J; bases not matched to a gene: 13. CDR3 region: CASSQGGARGSEAFF. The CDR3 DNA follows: TGTGCCAGCAGCCAAGGCGGGGCCAGGGGGTCTGAAGCTTTCTTT.

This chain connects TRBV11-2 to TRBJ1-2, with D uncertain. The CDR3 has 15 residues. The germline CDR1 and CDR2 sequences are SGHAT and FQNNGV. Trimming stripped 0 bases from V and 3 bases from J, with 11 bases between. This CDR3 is CASSLDSLRDYGYTF. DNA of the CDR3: TGTGCCAGCAGCTTAGACTCTTTGCGGGACTATGGCTACACCTTC. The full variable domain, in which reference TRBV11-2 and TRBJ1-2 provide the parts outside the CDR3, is EAGVAQSPRYKIIEKRQSVAFWCNPISGHATLYWYQQILGQGPKLLIQFQNNGVVDDSQLPKDRFSAERLKGVDSTLKIQPAKLEDSAVYLCASSLDSLRDYGYTFGSGTRLTVV.

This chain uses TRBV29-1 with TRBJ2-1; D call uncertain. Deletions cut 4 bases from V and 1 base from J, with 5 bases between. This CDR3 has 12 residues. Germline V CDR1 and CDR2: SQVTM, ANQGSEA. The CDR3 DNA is TGCAGCGTTGCACGGTCCTACAATGAGCAGTTCTTC. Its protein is CSVARSYNEQFF.

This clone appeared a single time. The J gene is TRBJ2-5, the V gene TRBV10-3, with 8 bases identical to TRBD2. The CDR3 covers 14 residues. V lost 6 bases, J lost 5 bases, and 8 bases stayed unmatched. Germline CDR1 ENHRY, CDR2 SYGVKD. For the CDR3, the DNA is TGTGCCATCAGGCAAGGACTAGCAGGGGAGACCCAGTACTTC. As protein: CAIRQGLAGETQYF.